These 16 T cell receptor beta chains share one sample of origin, sequenced in a study of blood T cell repertoires in COVID-19. This table comes from immunoSEQ multiplex PCR, and its TCRdb copy is limited to in-frame clones, with some not included. The sample consists of about 150,000 clones, roughly 83% of them appearing once. The sequenced sample was PBMCs or T cells enriched from blood (not recorded which). The receptor set was obtained from a man aged 50 or older who had recovered from COVID-19.

The gene calls are TRBV11-2 and TRBJ2-7; D might be TRBD2 (6 bases). Trimming took 4 bases from V and 9 from J, leaving 19 bases between them. CDR1 is SGHAT and CDR2 is FQNNGV in the germline V gene. There are 14 residues in the CDR3. CDR3 sequence: CASSSRAGPRLQYF. The DNA of the CDR3 is TGTGCCAGCAGCTCCAGGGCGGGACCGCGTTTGCAGTACTTC.

The chain recombines TRBV4-1 with TRBJ1-4, with unresolved D. V lost 0 bases and J lost 7, with 9 bases in between. The CDR3 has 14 residues. Germline V gene data show CDR1 as MGHRA and CDR2 as YSYEKL. CDR3 nucleotide sequence: TGCGCCAGCAGCCAAGAGGGGAGACGTGAAAAACTGTTTTTT. Amino acid sequence: CASSQEGRREKLFF.

Here the CDR3 DNA reads TGTGCCAGCAGTTTAGCGGGGCCCCCTTACGAGCAGTACTTC. Residues: CASSLAGPPYEQYF. J is TRBJ2-7 and V is TRBV6-5; 8 nucleotides match TRBD2. CDR1 is MNHEY and CDR2 is SVGAGI in the germline V gene. There are 14 residues in the CDR3. Losses at the gene ends were 4 bases for V and 4 bases for J; bases not matched to a gene: 6.

The chain employs TRBV3-1 (or the pseudogene TRBV3-2) and TRBJ1-4, with 9 positions matching TRBD1. The length of the CDR3 is 15 residues. The J segment lost 8 bases and the V segment lost 4 bases, leaving 8 bases of the junction unmatched. The germline CDR1 and CDR2 sequences are LGHDT and YNNKEL (reference sequence). The CDR3 DNA reads TGTGCCAGCAGCCTCTCCGGGACAGGGACCGAAAAACTGTTTTTT. Encoded protein: CASSLSGTGTEKLFF.

This clone was seen at least ten times. This chain joins TRBV2 and TRBJ2-2, with 9 positions matching TRBD1. There are 15 residues in the CDR3. CDR1 and CDR2 (germline): SNHLY, FYNNEI. V was pared by 5 bases and J by 6 bases, with 7 bases of the junction left unmatched. In DNA form, the CDR3 reads TGTGCCAGCAGTCCGACAGGGGGTTTTTCCGGGGAGCTGTTTTTT. Its protein product is CASSPTGGFSGELFF.

The V and J genes are TRBV9 and TRBJ1-1; D is ambiguous. The germline CDR1 and CDR2 sequences are SGDLS and YYNGEE. The CDR3 spans 15 residues. V dropped 0 bases and J dropped 0 bases, with 9 bases sitting between them. The CDR3 nucleotides read TGTGCCAGCAGCGTAGAACAGTCTATGAACACTGAAGCTTTCTTT. It is translated as CASSVEQSMNTEAFF.

V gene TRBV12-3 or TRBV12-4 combines with J gene TRBJ1-1; D gene unclear. V was shortened by 7 bases and J by 0 bases, with 9 bases between the two germline ends. The CDR3 is 13 residues long. The CDR3 spells CASTVQLNTEAFF. DNA of the CDR3: TGTGCCAGCACGGTACAGCTGAACACTGAAGCTTTCTTT.

J is TRBJ1-1 and V is TRBV4-1; possibly TRBD1 for D (5 bases). Germline CDR1 and CDR2: MGHRA and YSYEKL. The CDR3 totals 11 residues. V was cut by 6 bases and J by 5 bases, with 7 bases left in between. CDR3 protein: CASRGRTEAFF. The CDR3 bases are TGCGCCAGCAGGGGGCGAACTGAAGCTTTCTTT.

This sequence joins TRBV19 and TRBJ1-5; 10 nucleotides align to TRBD1. There are 16 residues in the CDR3. CDR1 and CDR2 from the germline V gene are LNHDA and SQIVND (reference sequence). V lost 8 bases to trimming and J lost 0 bases; unmatched junction nucleotides: 7. CDR3 bases: TGTGCCAGTCAGGACAGGGGGTCCTATAGCAATCAGCCCCAGCATTTT. Encoded protein: CASQDRGSYSNQPQHF. Complete variable domain (other parts from reference TRBV19 and TRBJ1-5): DGGITQSPKYLFRKEGQNVTLSCEQNLNHDAMYWYRQDPGQGLRLIYYSQIVNDFQKGDIAEGYSVSREKKESFPLTVTSAQKNPTAFYLCASQDRGSYSNQPQHFGDGTRLSIL.

This clone was observed a few times. The chain has TRBV28 and TRBJ2-3; no reliable D call. Germline CDR1 and CDR2: MDHEN and SYDVKM. V was shortened by 6 bases and J by 3 bases, with 10 bases between the two germline ends. CDR3 length equals 13 residues. The CDR3, as DNA: TGTGCCAGCAGGACCGGGTTGACAGATACGCAGTATTTT. Its protein product is CASRTGLTDTQYF.

This chain joins TRBV18 and TRBJ2-2; 7 bases agree with TRBD1. The CDR3 loop spans 15 amino acids. J lost 1 base, V lost 3 bases, and 2 bases had no gene match. Per the germline V gene, CDR1 is KGHSH and CDR2 is LQKENI. CDR3 nucleotide sequence: TGTGCCAGCTCACCCCGGACAGGGAACACCGGGGAGCTGTTTTTT. Translated, it gives CASSPRTGNTGELFF.

The chain joins TRBV12-3 or TRBV12-4 to TRBJ2-5, with 8 nucleotides matching TRBD1. This CDR3 has 13 residues. Trimming removed 8 bases from V and 2 bases from J; junction bases left unmatched: 4. The CDR3 DNA is TGTGCCAGCCGGACAGGGCAGCAAGAGACCCAGTACTTC. This sequence encodes CASRTGQQETQYF.

V usage is TRBV19 and J usage is TRBJ1-6; D possibly corresponds to TRBD1 (5 bases). Germline loops: CDR1 LNHDA, CDR2 SQIVND (reference sequence). The V and J ends lost 2 bases and 9 bases respectively, with 14 bases between them. The length of the CDR3 is 15 residues. The DNA for the CDR3 is TGTGCCAGTAGTATATATAGGGACTCGAGTTCACCCCTCCACTTT. This translates into CASSIYRDSSSPLHF.

V usage is TRBV9 and J usage is TRBJ1-4; D perhaps matches TRBD1 (5 bases). V was cut by 3 bases and J by 8 bases, with 11 bases left in between. Germline values: CDR1 SGDLS, CDR2 YYNGEE. The CDR3 sequence is 13 residues long. The CDR3 nucleotides are TGTGCCAGCAGCGCGAACAACAGGGAAAAACTGTTTTTT. Amino acids: CASSANNREKLFF.

This chain connects TRBV7-3 to TRBJ1-1; TRBD1 matches 10 bases. CDR1 is SGHTA, CDR2 FQGTGA, per germline. The CDR3 runs to 14 residues. Trimming cost V 5 bases and J 2 bases; bases outside gene matches: 2. The CDR3 here is CASSRQGANTEAFF. CDR3 sequence (DNA): TGTGCCAGCAGCCGACAGGGGGCCAACACTGAAGCTTTCTTT.

V gene TRBV19 combines with J gene TRBJ2-7; D is perhaps TRBD1 (6 bases). The CDR3 totals 14 residues. The germline V gene has CDR1 LNHDA and CDR2 SQIVND (reference sequence). The V gene lost 3 bases and the J gene lost 5 bases, with 14 bases spanning the gap. CDR3 coding DNA: TGTGCCAGTAGTATCGGGCAGGGGATCCACGAGCAGTACTTC. Amino acids: CASSIGQGIHEQYF. Supplemented by reference TRBV19 and TRBJ2-7, the full variable domain reads DGGITQSPKYLFRKEGQNVTLSCEQNLNHDAMYWYRQDPGQGLRLIYYSQIVNDFQKGDIAEGYSVSREKKESFPLTVTSAQKNPTAFYLCASSIGQGIHEQYFGPGTRLTVT.